The 8 T cell receptor beta chains reported below all come from one sample, sequenced in a study of blood T cell repertoires in COVID-19. Measured with immunoSEQ multiplex PCR; TCRdb has only the in-frame clones, and not every one. The data contain over 200,000 clones, approximately 80% of them singletons. Sequencing was carried out using peripheral blood. Receptors originate from a middle-aged man who had recovered from COVID-19.

The V and J genes are TRBV27 and TRBJ1-4; D unclear. Deletions cut 3 bases from V and 5 bases from J, with 7 bases between. The CDR3 covers 13 residues. Germline-derived CDR1 and CDR2 are MNHEY and SMNVEV (reference sequence). CDR3 residues: CASSLRRNEKLFF. The DNA for the CDR3 is TGTGCCAGCAGTTTGCGCAGGAATGAAAAACTGTTTTTT.

The V and J genes are TRBV5-4 and TRBJ2-7; TRBD2 aligns across 12 bases. Germline CDR1 is SGHNT and CDR2 is YYREEE (reference sequence). V was pared by 4 bases and J by 7 bases, with 12 bases of the junction left unmatched. The CDR3 has 16 residues. The CDR3 here is CASSPPTSGSAGEQYF. DNA for the CDR3: TGTGCCAGCAGCCCACCGACTAGCGGGAGTGCAGGGGAGCAGTACTTC.

CDR3 loop: CASSIEAAITGELFF. The DNA for the CDR3 is TGTGCCAGTAGTATAGAGGCTGCAATCACCGGGGAGCTGTTTTTT. The genes are TRBV19 and TRBJ2-2, with D uncertain. CDR1 is LNHDA, CDR2 SQIVND, per germline (reference sequence). V was shortened by 0 bases and J by 4 bases, with 9 bases between the two germline ends. The CDR3 runs 15 residues.

Concerning this clone: Additional DNA sequences in this sample encode the identical CDR3. The chain couples TRBV9 to TRBJ1-2, with 9 bases identical to TRBD1. Germline values: CDR1 SGDLS, CDR2 YYNGEE. This CDR3 comprises 15 residues. After removal of 0 bases from V and 5 bases from J, the junction contained 5 bases not matched to a gene. The CDR3 DNA reads TGTGCCAGCAGCGTAGGAACAGGGGGCACTTATGGCTACACCTTC. Protein sequence: CASSVGTGGTYGYTF.

The rearrangement links TRBV7-2 to TRBJ1-2, with D perhaps matching TRBD1 (5 bases). CDR1 and CDR2 (germline): SGHTA, FQGNSA. V was pared by 3 bases and J by 8 bases, with 13 bases between. This CDR3 region has 13 residues. The CDR3 DNA reads TGTGCCAGCAGCTTCTCCTCAGGGTTCGGCTACACCTTC. Translation: CASSFSSGFGYTF. Complete variable domain (other parts from reference TRBV7-2 and TRBJ1-2): GAGVSQSPSNKVTEKGKDVELRCDPISGHTALYWYRQSLGQGLEFLIYFQGNSAPDKSGLPSDRFSAERTGGSVSTLTIQRTQQEDSAVYLCASSFSSGFGYTFGSGTRLTVV.

The V and J genes are TRBV29-1 and TRBJ2-7, with 7 bases that match TRBD1. V lost 4 bases to trimming and J lost 2 bases; unmatched junction nucleotides: 5. The CDR3 contains 13 residues. In germline, CDR1 is SQVTM, CDR2 ANQGSEA. The CDR3 spells CSVAGQDPYEQYF. CDR3 DNA: TGCAGCGTTGCCGGACAGGACCCCTACGAGCAGTACTTC.

The genes are TRBV2 and TRBJ1-3, with D unresolved. The CDR3 contains 13 residues. V was clipped by 6 bases and J by 0 bases, with 6 bases between them. Germline CDR1 reads SNHLY; CDR2 reads FYNNEI. CDR3 coding DNA: TGTGCCAGCAGGACAAACTCTGGAAACACCATATATTTT. It codes for CASRTNSGNTIYF.

This clone has only one observation. This rearrangement joins TRBV5-1 to TRBJ2-5; no reliable D call. The germline gives CDR1 SGHRS, CDR2 YFSETQ. The CDR3 runs to 14 residues. V lost 7 bases and J 4 bases, leaving 17 bases between the germline ends. CDR3 DNA: TGCGCCAGCCTGCCGTTGGGTGGGCCAGAGACCCAGTACTTC. Translation gives CASLPLGGPETQYF.